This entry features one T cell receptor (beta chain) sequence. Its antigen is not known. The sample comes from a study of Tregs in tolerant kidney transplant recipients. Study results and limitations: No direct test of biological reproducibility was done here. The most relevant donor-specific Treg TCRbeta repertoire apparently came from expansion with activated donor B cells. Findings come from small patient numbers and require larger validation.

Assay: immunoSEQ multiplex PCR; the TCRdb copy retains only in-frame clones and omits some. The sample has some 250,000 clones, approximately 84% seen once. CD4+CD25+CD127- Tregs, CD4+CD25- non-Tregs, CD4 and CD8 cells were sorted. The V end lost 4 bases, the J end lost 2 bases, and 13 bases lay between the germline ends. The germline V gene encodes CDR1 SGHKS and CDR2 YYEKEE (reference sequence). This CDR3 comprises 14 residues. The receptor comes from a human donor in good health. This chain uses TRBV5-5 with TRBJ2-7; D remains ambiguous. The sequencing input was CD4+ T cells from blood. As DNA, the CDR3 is TGTGCCAGCAGCCGATGGACGGATACCTACGAGCAGTACTTC. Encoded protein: CASSRWTDTYEQYF.